This T cell receptor (beta chain) was identified in a study of T cell repertoires in aging, cancer and after chemotherapy (dated by TCRdb to between 2018 and 2021). Turning to the overall study: Donors spanned six age groups from 30 or younger to 70 or older, with at least three individuals per group. Paired pre- and post-chemotherapy samples in the hematological group came from chronic lymphocytic leukemia patients treated with fludarabine- or bendamustine-based regimens. Peripheral blood TCR beta repertoires from healthy donors and cancer patients were profiled to examine immunoaging and T cell reconstitution after chemotherapy. A cohort of 200 to 250 cancer patients (approximately 91 with hematological and around 120 with solid cancers) was assembled, and 95 healthy donors were included as a reference group. In total, the full dataset held 8.5 million to 9.5 million TCR reads. The paper's findings and limits, for the study overall: Hematological cancer patients had lymphoid organ infiltration, which may itself impair thymic emigration or peripheral T cell expansion. Untreated patients with hematological or solid cancers showed significantly lower blood TCR diversity and higher clonality than age-matched healthy donors. In both cancer cohorts, the median generation probability rose over the chemotherapy interval, which suggests that the repertoire was reconstituted through rebound thymic output. The authors noted that the repertoire data do not allow conclusions about immunological memory after chemotherapy. In healthy donors, the decline in TCR diversity with age was mainly due to loss of richness, whereas in cancer patients loss of evenness also played a role.

This clonotype was seen only a few times. Its antigen specificity is not known. No per-base quality is available; no much larger clone lies one base away. Rearranged TRB sequences spanning V, D and J segments were amplified by multiplex touch-down PCR using a mixed TRB-A/B primer pool. Illumina adapters and sample indices were attached to the amplicons through two consecutive PCR reactions run with Phusion HS II polymerase. Amplicons were gel-purified with the NucleoSpin Gel and PCR Clean-up kit, then checked with Qubit and an Agilent 2100 Bioanalyzer. Sequencing of the libraries was done on an Illumina MiSeq with paired-end, single-indexed 600-cycle runs. Concerning the study's data processing: Processing of the TRB sequences was carried out with MiXCR versions 2.12 and 3.0.5. Each unique CDR3 nucleotide sequence counted as one clone, and only productive sequences with at least two reads were retained. Repertoire metrics included Shannon diversity, evenness, clonality (one minus evenness), and alpha-parameterized diversity profiles from alpha 0 to 5. Generation probabilities of clones in paired pre- and post-chemotherapy samples were computed with the IGoR algorithm. In-frame beta chains were kept once TCRdb had trimmed the public reads at Q25 with fastp and called clones with MiXCR. Entries that share a CDR3 protein sequence are merged under the most common genes and DNA. The V and J calls were not made by the authors but by TCRdb's processing. Within this sample are over a thousand distinct CDR3 sequences, with 46% of them counted one time only. Around a sixth of the sample comes from the top ten.

After removal of 6 bases from V and 3 bases from J, the junction retains 7 bases not matched to a gene. The germline V gene encodes CDR1 DFQATT and CDR2 SNEGSKA (reference sequence). The CDR3 covers 14 residues, taking in both the cysteine and the phenylalanine. Kept here is only the CDR3 DNA, which spans 42 bases and is read in frame from base 1. Instead of sorted cells or RNA, genomic DNA extracted from peripheral blood served as the source for amplifying TCR beta rearrangements. The TCR was taken from a human donor with a blood cancer. The rearrangement joined TRBV20-1 to TRBJ2-5, with TRBD2 matching 10 junction bases. The sample was blood. CDR3 reads: CSALGTSEKETQYF. The DNA sequence is as follows: TGCAGTGCCCTGGGGACTAGCGAGAAAGAGACCCAGTACTTC.